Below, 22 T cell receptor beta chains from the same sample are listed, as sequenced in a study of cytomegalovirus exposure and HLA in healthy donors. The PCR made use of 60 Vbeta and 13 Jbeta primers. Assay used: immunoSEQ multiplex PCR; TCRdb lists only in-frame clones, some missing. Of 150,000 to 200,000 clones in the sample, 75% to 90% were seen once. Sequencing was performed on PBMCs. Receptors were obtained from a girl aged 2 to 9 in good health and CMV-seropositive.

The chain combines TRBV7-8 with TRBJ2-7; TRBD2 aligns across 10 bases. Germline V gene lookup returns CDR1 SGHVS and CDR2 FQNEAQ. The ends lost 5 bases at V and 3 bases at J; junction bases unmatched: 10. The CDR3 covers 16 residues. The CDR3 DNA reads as TGTGCCAGCAGCGGGGAGAGCGGGAGGGCTTTCTACGAGCAGTACTTC. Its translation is CASSGESGRAFYEQYF.

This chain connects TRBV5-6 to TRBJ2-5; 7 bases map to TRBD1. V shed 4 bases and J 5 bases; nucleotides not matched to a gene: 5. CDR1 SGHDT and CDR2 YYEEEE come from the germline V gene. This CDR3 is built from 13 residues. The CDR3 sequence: CASSATGVETQYF. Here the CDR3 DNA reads TGTGCCAGCAGCGCAACAGGGGTGGAGACCCAGTACTTC.

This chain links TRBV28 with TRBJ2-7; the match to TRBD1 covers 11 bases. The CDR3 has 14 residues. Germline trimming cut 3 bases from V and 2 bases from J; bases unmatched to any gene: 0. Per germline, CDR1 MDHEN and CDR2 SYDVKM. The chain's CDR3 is CASSLGQGAYEQYF. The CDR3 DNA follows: TGTGCCAGCAGTTTGGGACAGGGGGCCTACGAGCAGTACTTC.

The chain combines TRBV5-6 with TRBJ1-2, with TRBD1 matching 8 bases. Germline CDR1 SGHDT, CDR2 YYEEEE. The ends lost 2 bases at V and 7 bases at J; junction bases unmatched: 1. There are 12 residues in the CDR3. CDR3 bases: TGTGCCAGCAGCTTTGGGACAGGTGGCTACACCTTC. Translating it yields CASSFGTGGYTF.

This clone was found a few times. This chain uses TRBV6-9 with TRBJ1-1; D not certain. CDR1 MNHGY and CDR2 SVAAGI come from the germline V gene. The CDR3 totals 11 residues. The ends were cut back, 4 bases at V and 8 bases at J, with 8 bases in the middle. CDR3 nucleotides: TGTGCCAGCAGTTTACAGACCGAAGCTTTCTTT. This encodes CASSLQTEAFF.

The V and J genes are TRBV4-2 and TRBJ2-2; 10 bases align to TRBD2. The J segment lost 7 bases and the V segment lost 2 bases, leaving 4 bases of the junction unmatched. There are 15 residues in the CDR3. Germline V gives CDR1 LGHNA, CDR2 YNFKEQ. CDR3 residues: CASSQPGLANGELFF. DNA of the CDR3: TGTGCCAGCAGCCAACCGGGACTAGCGAACGGGGAGCTGTTTTTT.

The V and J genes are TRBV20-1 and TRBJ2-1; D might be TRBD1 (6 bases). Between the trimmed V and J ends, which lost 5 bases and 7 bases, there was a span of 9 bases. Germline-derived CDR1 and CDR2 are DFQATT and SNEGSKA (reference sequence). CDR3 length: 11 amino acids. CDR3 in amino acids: CSAWGRNEQFF. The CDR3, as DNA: TGCAGTGCTTGGGGGCGGAATGAGCAGTTCTTC.

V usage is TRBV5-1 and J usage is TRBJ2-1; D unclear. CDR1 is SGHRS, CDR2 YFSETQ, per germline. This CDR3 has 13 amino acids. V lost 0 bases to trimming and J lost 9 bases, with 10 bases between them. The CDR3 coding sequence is TGCGCCAGCAGCTTGGCAGGAATAGGTGAGCAGTTCTTC. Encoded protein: CASSLAGIGEQFF.

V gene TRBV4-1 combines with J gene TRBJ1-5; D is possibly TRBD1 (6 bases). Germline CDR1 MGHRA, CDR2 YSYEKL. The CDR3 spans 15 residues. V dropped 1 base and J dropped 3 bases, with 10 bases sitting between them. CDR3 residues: CASSQVQGSNQPQHF. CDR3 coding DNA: TGCGCCAGCAGCCAAGTCCAGGGGTCCAATCAGCCCCAGCATTTT.

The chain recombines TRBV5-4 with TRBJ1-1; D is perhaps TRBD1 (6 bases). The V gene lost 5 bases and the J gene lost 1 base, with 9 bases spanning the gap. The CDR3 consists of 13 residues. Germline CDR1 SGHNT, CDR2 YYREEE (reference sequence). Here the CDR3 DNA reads TGTGCCAGCAGTCCAGGGGCGAACACTGAAGCTTTCTTT. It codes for CASSPGANTEAFF.

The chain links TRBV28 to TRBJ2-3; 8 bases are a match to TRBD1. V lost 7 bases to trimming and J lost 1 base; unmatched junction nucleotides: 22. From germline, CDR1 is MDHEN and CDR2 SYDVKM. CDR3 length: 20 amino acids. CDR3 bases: TGTGCCAGCAATACGGGCCGGCGTGAGACAGGGGAGGACCGCACAGATACGCAGTATTTT. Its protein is CASNTGRRETGEDRTDTQYF.

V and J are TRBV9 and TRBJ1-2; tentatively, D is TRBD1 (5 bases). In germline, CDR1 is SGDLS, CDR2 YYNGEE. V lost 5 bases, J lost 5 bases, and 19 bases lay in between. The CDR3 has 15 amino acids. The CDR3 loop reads CASRGGGSYTYGYTF. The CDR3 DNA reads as TGTGCCAGCAGGGGGGGTGGCAGTTACACATATGGCTACACCTTC.

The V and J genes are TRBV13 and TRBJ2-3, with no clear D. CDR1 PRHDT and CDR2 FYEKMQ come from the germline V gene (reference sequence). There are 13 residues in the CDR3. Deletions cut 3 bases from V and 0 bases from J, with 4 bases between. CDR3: CASSLRSTDTQYF. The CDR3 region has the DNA TGTGCCAGCAGCTTGCGGAGCACAGATACGCAGTATTTT.

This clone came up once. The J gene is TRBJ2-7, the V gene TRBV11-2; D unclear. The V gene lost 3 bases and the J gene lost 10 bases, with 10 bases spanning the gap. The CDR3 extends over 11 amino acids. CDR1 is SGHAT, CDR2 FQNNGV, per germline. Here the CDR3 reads CASSFGQVQYF. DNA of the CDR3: TGTGCCAGCAGCTTTGGGCAGGTTCAGTACTTC. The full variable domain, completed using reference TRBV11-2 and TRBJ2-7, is EAGVAQSPRYKIIEKRQSVAFWCNPISGHATLYWYQQILGQGPKLLIQFQNNGVVDDSQLPKDRFSAERLKGVDSTLKIQPAKLEDSAVYLCASSFGQVQYFGPGTRLTVT.

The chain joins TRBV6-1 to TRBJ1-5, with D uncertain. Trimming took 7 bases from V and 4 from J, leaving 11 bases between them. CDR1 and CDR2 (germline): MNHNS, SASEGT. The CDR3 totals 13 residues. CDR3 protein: CASTGSPNQPQHF. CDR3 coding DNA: TGTGCCAGCACGGGGAGCCCAAATCAGCCCCAGCATTTT.

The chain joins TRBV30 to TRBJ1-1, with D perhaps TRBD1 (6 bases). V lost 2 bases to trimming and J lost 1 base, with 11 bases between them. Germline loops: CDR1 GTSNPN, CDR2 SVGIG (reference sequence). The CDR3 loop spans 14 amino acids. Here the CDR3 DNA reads TGTGCCTGGAGTCACGGGACACCGAACACTGAAGCTTTCTTT. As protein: CAWSHGTPNTEAFF. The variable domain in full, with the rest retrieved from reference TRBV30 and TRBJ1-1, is SQTIHQWPATLVQPVGSPLSLECTVEGTSNPNLYWYRQAAGRGLQLLFYSVGIGQISSEVPQNLSASRPQDRQFILSSKKLLLSDSGFYLCAWSHGTPNTEAFFGQGTRLTVV.

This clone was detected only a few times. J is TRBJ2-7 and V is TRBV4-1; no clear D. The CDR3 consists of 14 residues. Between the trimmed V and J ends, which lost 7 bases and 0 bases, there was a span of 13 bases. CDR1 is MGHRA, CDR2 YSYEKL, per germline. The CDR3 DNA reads TGCGCCAGCATCGTCCGGTTGAGCTCCTACGAGCAGTACTTC. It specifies CASIVRLSSYEQYF.

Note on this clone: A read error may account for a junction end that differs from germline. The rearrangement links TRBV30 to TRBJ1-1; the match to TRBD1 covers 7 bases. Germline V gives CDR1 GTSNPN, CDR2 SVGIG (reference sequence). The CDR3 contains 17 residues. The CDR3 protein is CVWSWQGDIRMNTEAFF. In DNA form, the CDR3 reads TGTGTCTGGAGCTGGCAGGGGGATATTCGGATGAACACTGAAGCTTTCTTT.

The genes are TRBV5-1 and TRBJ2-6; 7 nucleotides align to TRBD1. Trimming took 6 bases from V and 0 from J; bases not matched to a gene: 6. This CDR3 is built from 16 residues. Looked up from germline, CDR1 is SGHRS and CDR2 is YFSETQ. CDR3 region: CASKAPGGSGANVLTF. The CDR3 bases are TGCGCCAGCAAGGCCCCAGGGGGCTCTGGGGCCAACGTCCTGACTTTC. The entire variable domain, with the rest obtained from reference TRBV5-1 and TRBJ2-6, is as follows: KAGVTQTPRYLIKTRGQQVTLSCSPISGHRSVSWYQQTPGQGLQFLFEYFSETQRNKGNFPGRFSGRQFSNSRSEMNVSTLELGDSALYLCASKAPGGSGANVLTFGAGSRLTVL.

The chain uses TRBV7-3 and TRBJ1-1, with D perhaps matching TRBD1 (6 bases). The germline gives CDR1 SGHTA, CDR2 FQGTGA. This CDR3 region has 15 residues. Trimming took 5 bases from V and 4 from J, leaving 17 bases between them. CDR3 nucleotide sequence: TGTGCCAGCAGCCCCTCCAGGGGTTTGGGCACTGAAGCTTTCTTT. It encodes CASSPSRGLGTEAFF.

DNA of the CDR3: TGTGCCAGCAGTTCAGGTTTCTACGAGCAGTACTTC. This codes for CASSSGFYEQYF. The genes are TRBV28 and TRBJ2-7; no clear D gene. V lost 4 bases to trimming and J lost 3 bases, with 7 bases between them. This CDR3 is built from 12 residues. CDR1 MDHEN and CDR2 SYDVKM come from the germline V gene.

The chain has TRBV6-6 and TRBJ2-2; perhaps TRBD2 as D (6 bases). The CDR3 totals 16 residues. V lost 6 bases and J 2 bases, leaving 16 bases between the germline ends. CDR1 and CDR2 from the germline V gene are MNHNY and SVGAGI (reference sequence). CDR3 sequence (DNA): TGTGCCAGCAGAGCGGGTCCAGAGCTTAACACCGGGGAGCTGTTTTTT. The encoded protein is CASRAGPELNTGELFF.